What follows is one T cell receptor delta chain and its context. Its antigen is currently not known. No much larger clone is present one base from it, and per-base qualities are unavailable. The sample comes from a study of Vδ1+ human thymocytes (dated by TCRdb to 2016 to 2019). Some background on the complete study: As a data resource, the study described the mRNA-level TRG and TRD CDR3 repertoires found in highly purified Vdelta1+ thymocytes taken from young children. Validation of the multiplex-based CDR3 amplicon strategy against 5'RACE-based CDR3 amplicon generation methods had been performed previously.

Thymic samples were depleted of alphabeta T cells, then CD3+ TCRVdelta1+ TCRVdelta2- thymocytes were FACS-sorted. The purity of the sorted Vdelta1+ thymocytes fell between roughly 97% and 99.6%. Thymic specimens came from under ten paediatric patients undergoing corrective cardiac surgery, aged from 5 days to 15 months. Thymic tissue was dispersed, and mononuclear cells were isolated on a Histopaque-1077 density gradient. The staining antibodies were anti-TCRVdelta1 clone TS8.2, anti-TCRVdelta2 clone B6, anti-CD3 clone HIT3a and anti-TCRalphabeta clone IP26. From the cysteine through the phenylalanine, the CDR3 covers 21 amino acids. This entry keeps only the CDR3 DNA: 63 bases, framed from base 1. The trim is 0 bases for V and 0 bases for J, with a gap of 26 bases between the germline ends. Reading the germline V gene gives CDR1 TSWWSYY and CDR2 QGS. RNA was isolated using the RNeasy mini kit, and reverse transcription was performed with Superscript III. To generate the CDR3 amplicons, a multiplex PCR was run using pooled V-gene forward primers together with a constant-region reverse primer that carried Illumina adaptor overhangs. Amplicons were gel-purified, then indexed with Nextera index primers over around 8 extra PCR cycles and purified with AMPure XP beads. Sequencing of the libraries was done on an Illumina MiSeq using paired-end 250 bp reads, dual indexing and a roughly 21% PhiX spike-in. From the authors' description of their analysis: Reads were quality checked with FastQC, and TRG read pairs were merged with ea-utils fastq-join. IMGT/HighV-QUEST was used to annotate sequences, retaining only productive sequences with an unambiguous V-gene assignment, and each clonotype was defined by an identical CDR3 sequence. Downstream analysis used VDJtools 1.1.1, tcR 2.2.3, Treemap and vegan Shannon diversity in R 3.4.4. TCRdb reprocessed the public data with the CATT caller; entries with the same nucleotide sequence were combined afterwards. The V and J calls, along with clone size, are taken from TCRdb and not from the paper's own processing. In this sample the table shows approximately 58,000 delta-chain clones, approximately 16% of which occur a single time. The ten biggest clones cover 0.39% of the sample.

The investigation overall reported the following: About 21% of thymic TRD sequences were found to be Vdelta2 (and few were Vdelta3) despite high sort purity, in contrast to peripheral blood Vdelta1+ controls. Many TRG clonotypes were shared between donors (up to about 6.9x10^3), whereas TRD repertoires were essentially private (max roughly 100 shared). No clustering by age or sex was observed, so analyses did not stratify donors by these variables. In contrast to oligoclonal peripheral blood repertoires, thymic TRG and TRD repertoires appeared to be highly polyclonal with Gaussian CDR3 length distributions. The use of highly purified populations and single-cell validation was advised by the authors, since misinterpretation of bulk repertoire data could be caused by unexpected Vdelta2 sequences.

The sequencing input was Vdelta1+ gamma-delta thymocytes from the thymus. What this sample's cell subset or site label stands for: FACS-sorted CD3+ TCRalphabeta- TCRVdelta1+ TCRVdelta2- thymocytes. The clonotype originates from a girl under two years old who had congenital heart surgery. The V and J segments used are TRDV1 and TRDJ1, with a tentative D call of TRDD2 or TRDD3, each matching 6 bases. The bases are TGTGCTCTTGGGGAACTAATCCACCGTCGGGGGACTGCCTTCCACACCGATAAACTCATCTTT. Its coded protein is CALGELIHRRGTAFHTDKLIF.